The clone carrying this T cell receptor (beta chain) has ten or more counts. This CDR3 is 14 amino acids long. Trimming removed 2 bases at V and 8 bases at J, with 10 bases between. CDR1 MNHNS and CDR2 SASEGT come from the germline V gene. The sample belongs to a study of tumor-infiltrating lymphocytes in primary liver carcinoma. A primer in the constant region served to generate TCR beta cDNA from approximately 450 ng of total RNA. Slightly modified ARM-PCR served as the procedure for the TCR beta libraries. These libraries came from three rounds of nested multiplex PCR. Use of TRBV1-TRBV30 forward primers with a C-beta reverse primer characterized the first two PCR rounds, which lasted around 9 cycles each. TCRdb re-called the multiplex PCR reads with MiXCR, one entry per CDR3 protein. This sample has tens of thousands of distinct CDR3 sequences, with around 70% found just once. Between roughly 17 and 33 mg of unsorted bulk tissue served as the source from which RNA and DNA were co-extracted.

Sequencing input: liver tumor tissue from sampling region 1. Subset noted: tumor region T1, superior pole. The clonotype originates from a middle-aged man with primary liver carcinoma and hepatitis B virus infection. The rearrangement links TRBV6-1 to TRBJ1-6; tentatively, D is TRBD1 (5 bases). CDR3 coding DNA: TGTGCCAGCAGTGAACAGGGTCGGGATTCACCCCTCCACTTT. Translated, it gives CASSEQGRDSPLHF.